These 24 T cell receptor beta chains came from one sample sequenced in a study of blood T cell repertoires in COVID-19. Libraries were prepared by immunoSEQ multiplex PCR; TCRdb keeps only in-frame clonotypes and omits some of them. Counted here are about 400,000 clones, around 88% occurring once; the ten biggest clones make up 4.3%. The sequencing input was peripheral blood. Source of these receptors: a woman in her twenties or thirties with acute or convalescent COVID-19.

The chain joins TRBV2 to TRBJ2-2; D is possibly TRBD1 (5 bases). This CDR3 has 16 amino acids. Germline CDR1 is SNHLY and CDR2 is FYNNEI. With 2 bases removed from V and 2 bases from J, the gap between germline ends came to 12 bases. The CDR3 nucleotides are TGTGCCAGCAGTGAAAGGCAGGGTAGAAACACCGGGGAGCTGTTTTTT. Translating it yields CASSERQGRNTGELFF.

The chain combines TRBV9 with TRBJ2-2, with a possible D match to TRBD1 (6 bases). Between the trimmed V and J ends, which lost 0 bases and 6 bases, there was a span of 15 bases. Germline-derived CDR1 and CDR2 are SGDLS and YYNGEE. The length of the CDR3 is 16 residues. DNA for the CDR3: TGTGCCAGCAGCGTAGAATCAGGGGCCAAACCCGGGGAGCTGTTTTTT. Residues: CASSVESGAKPGELFF.

The chain carries TRBV2 and TRBJ2-1; possibly TRBD1 for D (6 bases). This CDR3 is built from 13 residues. Germline assignment: CDR1 SNHLY and CDR2 FYNNEI. Trimming cost V 7 bases and J 9 bases, with 16 bases left between them. The CDR3 reads CASNTQQGFEQFF. The CDR3 DNA sequence: TGTGCCAGCAACACCCAACAGGGCTTTGAGCAGTTCTTC.

This chain connects TRBV5-1 to TRBJ2-3, with D hard to call. There are 12 residues in the CDR3. Germline lookup yields CDR1 SGHRS and CDR2 YFSETQ. Trimming left V 6 bases short and J 4 bases short, with 9 bases between. The CDR3 DNA follows: TGCGCCAGCACAGATAACCCAGATACGCAGTATTTT. The encoded protein is CASTDNPDTQYF.

The chain combines TRBV30 with TRBJ2-1; no clear D gene. CDR3 length: 15 residues. From germline, CDR1 is GTSNPN and CDR2 SVGIG (reference sequence). V lost 5 bases and J lost 3, with 17 bases in between. CDR3 nucleotides: TGTGCCTGGGGGCTGTCCAGGCAGAGCTACAATGAGCAGTTCTTC. Its protein product is CAWGLSRQSYNEQFF.

This clone was observed a single time. The gene calls are TRBV3-1 (or the pseudogene TRBV3-2) and TRBJ1-2; 8 bases line up with TRBD1. V lost 3 bases, J lost 4 bases, and 10 bases stayed unmatched. The germline CDR1 and CDR2 sequences are LGHDT and YNNKEL (reference sequence). This CDR3 region has 16 residues. CDR3 nucleotides: TGTGCCAGCAGCCAGAGGTCGACAGGGGCCTTCTATGGCTACACCTTC. Translating it yields CASSQRSTGAFYGYTF.

The chain combines TRBV30 with TRBJ1-1; D uncertain. V dropped 0 bases and J dropped 3 bases, with 20 bases sitting between them. The CDR3 contains 17 residues. Germline CDR1 and CDR2: GTSNPN and SVGIG (reference sequence). The CDR3 DNA follows: TGTGCCTGGAGTGTACAATGGTCGGGGATTTCGTACACTGAAGCTTTCTTT. Its protein product is CAWSVQWSGISYTEAFF.

This chain uses TRBV6-5 with TRBJ1-4; 7 positions agree with TRBD1. V trimming: 5 bases; J trimming: 7 bases; junction bases outside the gene matches: 4. The CDR3 runs 13 residues. In germline, CDR1 is MNHEY, CDR2 SVGAGI. DNA of the CDR3: TGTGCCAGCAGTCGACAGGGAGGTGAAAAACTGTTTTTT. Translating gives CASSRQGGEKLFF.

The gene calls are TRBV7-6 and TRBJ2-5; no clear D gene. The CDR3 runs to 15 residues. Trimming shortened V by 7 bases and J by 5 bases, and 20 bases separated the two germline ends. The germline V gene encodes CDR1 SGHVS and CDR2 FNYEAQ. CDR3: CASTNTENQWETQYF. In DNA, the CDR3 is TGTGCCAGCACTAACACAGAGAACCAGTGGGAGACCCAGTACTTC.

The V call is TRBV21-1, the J call TRBJ2-7; the table names TRBD1, a call not compared with the DNA. TRBV21-1 is a recognized pseudogene. The CDR3 has 17 residues. The CDR3 DNA follows: TGTGCCAGCAGCAACCCTGGGACAGGGGTTAGCTCCTACGAGCAGTACTTC. It is translated as CASSNPGTGVSSYEQYF.

This clone has only a few counts. The chain recombines TRBV28 with TRBJ1-5, with 8 nucleotides matching TRBD1. J was trimmed by 5 bases and V by 4 bases; bases with no gene match: 4. Germline loops: CDR1 MDHEN, CDR2 SYDVKM. The CDR3 is 14 residues long. The CDR3 reads CASSSGGRYQPQHF. CDR3 coding DNA: TGTGCCAGCAGTTCAGGGGGCCGATATCAGCCCCAGCATTTT.

For this clone: Different DNA sequences within this sample yield the same CDR3. The chain has TRBV9 and TRBJ2-1, with TRBD2 matching 8 bases. The V and J ends lost 3 bases and 3 bases, in that order; junction bases with no gene match: 2. CDR3 length: 14 residues. Germline V CDR1 and CDR2: SGDLS, YYNGEE. The CDR3 DNA reads TGTGCCAGCAGCGCCGGGGGGGGCTACAATGAGCAGTTCTTC. This translates into CASSAGGGYNEQFF.

The rearrangement links TRBV5-1 to TRBJ1-2; 9 bases are shared with TRBD1. Germline V lookup: CDR1 SGHRS, CDR2 YFSETQ. V shed 4 bases, J shed 3 bases, and the junction held 7 bases outside the gene matches. This CDR3 has 15 residues. The CDR3 DNA follows: TGCGCCAGCAGCATAGGGACAGGGAGGGACTATGGCTACACCTTC. Protein product: CASSIGTGRDYGYTF.

The V and J genes are TRBV5-4 and TRBJ1-4, with D unclear. CDR3 length equals 14 residues. Trimming stripped 4 bases from V and 5 bases from J, with 12 bases between. The germline V gene has CDR1 SGHNT and CDR2 YYREEE (reference sequence). CDR3 loop: CASSRHGSNEKLFF. The CDR3 DNA reads as TGTGCCAGCAGCAGGCACGGTAGCAATGAAAAACTGTTTTTT.

The rearrangement joins TRBV7-8 to TRBJ2-1; D unresolved. Germline CDR1 SGHVS, CDR2 FQNEAQ. Trimming cost V 0 bases and J 0 bases, with 6 bases left between them. The CDR3 covers 15 residues. The CDR3 protein is CASSLARSSYNEQFF. DNA of the CDR3: TGTGCCAGCAGCTTAGCGCGGAGCTCCTACAATGAGCAGTTCTTC.

The chain carries TRBV14 and TRBJ2-5, with D perhaps matching TRBD2 (6 bases). In germline, CDR1 is SGHDN, CDR2 FVKESK. CDR3 size: 15 residues. V dropped 0 bases and J dropped 9 bases, with 17 bases sitting between them. The CDR3 coding sequence is TGTGCCAGCAGCCAAGATCGTGACGAGTGGGGGGCCCAGTACTTC. Translation: CASSQDRDEWGAQYF.

V usage is TRBV27 and J usage is TRBJ1-5; TRBD1 aligns across 10 bases. There are 16 residues in the CDR3. CDR1 MNHEY and CDR2 SMNVEV come from the germline V gene (reference sequence). V lost 6 bases and J lost 6; bases outside the gene matches: 11. CDR3 coding DNA: TGTGCCAGCAGCCGTTATGGGACAGGGGTTGTTCAGCCCCAGCATTTT. It translates to CASSRYGTGVVQPQHF.

This sequence joins TRBV4-2 and TRBJ2-4; TRBD2 is a possible D gene (6 bases). Looked up from germline, CDR1 is LGHNA and CDR2 is YNFKEQ. The CDR3 runs to 15 residues. V shed 0 bases and J shed 8 bases, with 14 bases lying between them. CDR3 sequence reads: CASSQDHDSGYIQYF. The CDR3 DNA reads as TGTGCCAGCAGCCAAGATCACGACAGCGGGTACATTCAGTACTTC.

The rearrangement links TRBV5-1 to TRBJ2-1; D may be TRBD1 (5 bases). Trimming cost V 2 bases and J 6 bases, with 6 bases left between them. Germline CDR1 SGHRS, CDR2 YFSETQ. The CDR3 has 12 residues. The CDR3 region is CASSFQGNEQFF. The CDR3 nucleotides are TGCGCCAGCAGCTTTCAGGGCAATGAGCAGTTCTTC.

This chain links TRBV5-1 with TRBJ1-1, with D possibly TRBD1 on 6 matching bases. Germline V CDR1 and CDR2: SGHRS, YFSETQ. This CDR3 region has 16 residues. V lost 0 bases and J 1 base, leaving 13 bases between the germline ends. The CDR3 sequence: CASSLGDNLGNTEAFF. The CDR3 nucleotides read TGCGCCAGCAGCTTGGGGGACAACCTGGGGAACACTGAAGCTTTCTTT.

This clone has just one count. The chain couples TRBV6-6 to TRBJ1-6; D is unresolved. Germline V gene sequence: CDR1 MNHNY, CDR2 SVGAGI (reference sequence). The CDR3 contains 14 residues. V was cut by 6 bases and J by 9 bases, with 15 bases left in between. CDR3 nucleotides: TGTGCCAGCAGCGCGACTTCAGAGGGTTCACCCCTCCACTTT. This encodes CASSATSEGSPLHF.

The V gene is TRBV18, the J gene TRBJ1-2; 8 bases agree with TRBD1. The J segment lost 4 bases and the V segment lost 0 bases, leaving 4 bases of the junction unmatched. This CDR3 region has 15 residues. The germline gives CDR1 KGHSH, CDR2 LQKENI. Here the CDR3 DNA reads TGTGCCAGCTCACCACCATCAGGGGGCGCCTATGGCTACACCTTC. Translated, it gives CASSPPSGGAYGYTF.

The chain joins TRBV19 to TRBJ2-4, with a possible D match to TRBD1 (8 bases). Trimming took 8 bases from V and 0 from J, leaving 26 bases between them. CDR1 and CDR2 from the germline V gene are LNHDA and SQIVND (reference sequence). This CDR3 is built from 19 residues. This chain's CDR3 is CASPYATEQGGIAKNIQYF. CDR3 coding DNA: TGTGCCAGTCCCTACGCGACTGAACAGGGGGGGATAGCCAAAAACATTCAGTACTTC.

The chain combines TRBV4-1 with TRBJ2-1; perhaps TRBD2 as D (5 bases). The germline V gene has CDR1 MGHRA and CDR2 YSYEKL. This CDR3 region has 14 residues. Between the trimmed V and J ends, which lost 4 bases and 7 bases, there was a span of 14 bases. The CDR3 DNA reads as TGCGCCAGCAGCCGGCTCAAGGACTTGAATGAGCAGTTCTTC. Translating it yields CASSRLKDLNEQFF.